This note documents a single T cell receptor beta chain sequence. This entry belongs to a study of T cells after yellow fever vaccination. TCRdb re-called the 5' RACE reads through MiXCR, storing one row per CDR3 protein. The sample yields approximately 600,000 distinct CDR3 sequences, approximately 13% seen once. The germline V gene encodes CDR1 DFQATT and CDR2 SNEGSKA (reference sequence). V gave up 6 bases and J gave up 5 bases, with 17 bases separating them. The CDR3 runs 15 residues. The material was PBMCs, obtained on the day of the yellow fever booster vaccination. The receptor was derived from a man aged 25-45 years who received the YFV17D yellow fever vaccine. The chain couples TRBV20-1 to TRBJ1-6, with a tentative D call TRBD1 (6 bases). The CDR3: CSAPGWAGDNSPLHF. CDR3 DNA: TGCAGTGCCCCAGGGTGGGCAGGGGATAATTCACCCCTCCACTTT.